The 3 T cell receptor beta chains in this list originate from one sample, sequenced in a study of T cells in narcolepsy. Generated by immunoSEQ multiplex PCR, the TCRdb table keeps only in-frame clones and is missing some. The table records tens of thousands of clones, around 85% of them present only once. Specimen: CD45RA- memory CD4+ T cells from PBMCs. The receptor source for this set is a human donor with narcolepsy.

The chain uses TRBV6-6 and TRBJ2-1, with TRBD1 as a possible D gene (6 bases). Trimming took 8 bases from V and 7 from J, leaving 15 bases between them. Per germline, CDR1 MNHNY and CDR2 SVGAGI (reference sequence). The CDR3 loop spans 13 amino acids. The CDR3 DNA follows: TGTGCCAGCTTGGGGGCAGGATATAATGAGCAGTTCTTC. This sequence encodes CASLGAGYNEQFF.

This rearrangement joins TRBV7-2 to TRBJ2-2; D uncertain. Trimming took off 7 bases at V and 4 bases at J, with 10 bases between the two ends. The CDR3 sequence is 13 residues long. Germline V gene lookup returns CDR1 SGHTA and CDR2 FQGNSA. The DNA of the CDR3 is TGTGCCAGCACCCCGTTTAGCACCGGGGAGCTGTTTTTT. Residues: CASTPFSTGELFF.

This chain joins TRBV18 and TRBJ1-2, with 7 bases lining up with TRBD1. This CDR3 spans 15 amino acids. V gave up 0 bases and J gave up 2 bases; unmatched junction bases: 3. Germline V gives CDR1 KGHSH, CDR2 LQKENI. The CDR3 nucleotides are TGTGCCAGCTCACCACCACAGGGGCGCAACTATGGCTACACCTTC. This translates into CASSPPQGRNYGYTF.